The entry below describes one TCR beta chain. From the RACE reads, TCRdb called clonotypes with MiXCR, one entry per CDR3 protein. The data contain about 120,000 distinct CDR3 sequences, roughly an eighth of them singletons. The entry originates in a study of human T cells and chemical hapten exposure. Looking at the study overall: 2% DPC applied to a 2 cm by 2 cm arm area sensitized donors.

This CDR3 spans 12 amino acids. CDR1 is MDHEN and CDR2 is SYDVKM in the germline V gene. Trimming shortened V by 5 bases and J by 7 bases, and 11 bases separated the two germline ends. Time point: patch test 1, 2 weeks after DPC sensitization. Regarding treatment: therapeutic diphenylcyclopropenone sensitization with weekly scalp DPC. This TCR was recovered from a young man with alopecia areata. Some clones in this sample may be carry-over from other donors' samples. The gene calls are TRBV28 and TRBJ2-5; no reliable D call. The specimen was whole blood, collected in connection with sensitization to the hapten diphenylcyclopropenone (DPC). The CDR3 protein is CASSIFWGTQYF. The CDR3 DNA sequence: TGTGCCAGCAGTATCTTCTGGGGGACCCAGTACTTC. The entire variable domain, with the rest obtained from reference TRBV28 and TRBJ2-5, is as follows: DVKVTQSSRYLVKRTGEKVFLECVQDMDHENMFWYRQDPGLGLRLIYFSYDVKMKEKGDIPEGYSVSREKKERFSLILESASTNQTSMYLCASSIFWGTQYFGPGTRLLVL.